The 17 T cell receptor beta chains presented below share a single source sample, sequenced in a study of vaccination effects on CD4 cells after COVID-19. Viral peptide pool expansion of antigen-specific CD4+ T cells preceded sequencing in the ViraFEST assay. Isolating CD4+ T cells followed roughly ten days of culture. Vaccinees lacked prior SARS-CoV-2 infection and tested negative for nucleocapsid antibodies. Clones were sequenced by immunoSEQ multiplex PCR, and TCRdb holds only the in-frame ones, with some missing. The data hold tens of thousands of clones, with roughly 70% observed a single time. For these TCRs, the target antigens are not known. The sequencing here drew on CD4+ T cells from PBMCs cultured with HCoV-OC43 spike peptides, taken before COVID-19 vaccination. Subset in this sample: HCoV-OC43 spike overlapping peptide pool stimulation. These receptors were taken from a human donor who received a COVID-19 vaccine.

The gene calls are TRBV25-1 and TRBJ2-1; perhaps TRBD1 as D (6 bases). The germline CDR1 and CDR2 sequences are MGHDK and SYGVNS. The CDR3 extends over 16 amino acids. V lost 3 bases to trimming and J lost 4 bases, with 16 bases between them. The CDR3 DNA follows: TGTGCCAGCAGTGATCCGGGCGTGGGGGCTTACAATGAGCAGTTCTTC. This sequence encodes CASSDPGVGAYNEQFF. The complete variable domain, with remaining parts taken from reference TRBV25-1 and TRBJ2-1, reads EADIYQTPRYLVIGTGKKITLECSQTMGHDKMYWYQQDPGMELHLIHYSYGVNSTEKGDLSSESTVSRIRTEHFPLTLESARPSHTSQYLCASSDPGVGAYNEQFFGPGTRLTVL.

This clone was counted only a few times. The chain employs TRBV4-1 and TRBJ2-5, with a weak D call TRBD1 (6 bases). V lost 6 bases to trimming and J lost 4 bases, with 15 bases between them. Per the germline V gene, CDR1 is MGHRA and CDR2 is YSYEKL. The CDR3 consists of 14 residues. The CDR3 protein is CASSLYRDGETQYF. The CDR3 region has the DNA TGCGCCAGCAGTCTTTACAGGGATGGAGAGACCCAGTACTTC.

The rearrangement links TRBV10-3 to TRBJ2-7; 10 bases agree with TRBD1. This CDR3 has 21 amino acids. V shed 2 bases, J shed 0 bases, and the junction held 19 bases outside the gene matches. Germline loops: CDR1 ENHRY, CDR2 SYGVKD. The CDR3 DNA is TGTGCCATCAGTGAGAGGCGCCTAAATCTCCCGGGACAGGGGCGCTCCTACGAGCAGTACGTC. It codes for CAISERRLNLPGQGRSYEQYV.

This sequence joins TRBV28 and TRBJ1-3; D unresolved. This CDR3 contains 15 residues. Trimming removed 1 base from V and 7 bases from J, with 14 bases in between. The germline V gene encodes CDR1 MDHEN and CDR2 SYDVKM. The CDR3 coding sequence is TGTGCCAGCAGTTTATTTGGGAGATCGACGAACACCATATATTTT. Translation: CASSLFGRSTNTIYF.

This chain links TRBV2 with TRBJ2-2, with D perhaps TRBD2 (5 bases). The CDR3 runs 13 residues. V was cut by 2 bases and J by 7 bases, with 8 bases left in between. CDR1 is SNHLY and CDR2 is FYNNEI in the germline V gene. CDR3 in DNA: TGTGCCAGCAGTGAAACTAGGCTCGGGGAGCTGTTTTTT. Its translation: CASSETRLGELFF.

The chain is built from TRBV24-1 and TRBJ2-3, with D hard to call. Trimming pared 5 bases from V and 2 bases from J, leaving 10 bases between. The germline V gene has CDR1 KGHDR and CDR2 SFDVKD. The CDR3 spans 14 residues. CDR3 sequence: CATSAAVSTDTQYF. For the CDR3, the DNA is TGTGCCACCAGTGCGGCAGTATCCACAGATACGCAGTATTTT.

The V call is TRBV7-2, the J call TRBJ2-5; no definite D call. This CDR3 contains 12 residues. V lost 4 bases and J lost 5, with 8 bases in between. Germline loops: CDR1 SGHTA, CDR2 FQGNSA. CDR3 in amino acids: CASSSVGETQYF. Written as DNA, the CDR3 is TGTGCCAGCAGCTCCGTTGGGGAGACCCAGTACTTC.

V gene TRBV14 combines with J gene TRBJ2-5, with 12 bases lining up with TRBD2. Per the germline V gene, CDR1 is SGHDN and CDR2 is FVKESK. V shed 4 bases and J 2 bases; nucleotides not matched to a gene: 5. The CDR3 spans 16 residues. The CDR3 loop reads CASSPGTSGLQETQYF. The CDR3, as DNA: TGTGCCAGCAGCCCGGGGACTAGCGGGTTACAAGAGACCCAGTACTTC.

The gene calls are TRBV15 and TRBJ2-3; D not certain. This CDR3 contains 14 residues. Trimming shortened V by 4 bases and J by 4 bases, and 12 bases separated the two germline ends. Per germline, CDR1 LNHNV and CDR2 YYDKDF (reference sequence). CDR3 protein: CATSTYTQADTQYF. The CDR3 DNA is TGTGCCACCAGCACCTATACCCAGGCAGATACGCAGTATTTT.

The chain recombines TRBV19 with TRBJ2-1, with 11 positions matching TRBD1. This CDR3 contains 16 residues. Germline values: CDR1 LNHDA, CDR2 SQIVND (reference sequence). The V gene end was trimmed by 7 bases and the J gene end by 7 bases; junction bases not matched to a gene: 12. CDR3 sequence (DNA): TGTGCCAGTAAAAAGGGGACAGGGGGACCTCGGAATGAGCAGTTCTTC. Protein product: CASKKGTGGPRNEQFF.

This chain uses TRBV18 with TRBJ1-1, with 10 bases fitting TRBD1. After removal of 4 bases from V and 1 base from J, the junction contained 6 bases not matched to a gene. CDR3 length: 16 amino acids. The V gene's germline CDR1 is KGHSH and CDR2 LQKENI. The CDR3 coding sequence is TGTGCCAGCTCACGTCGGGACAGGGGATCGAACACTGAAGCTTTCTTT. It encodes CASSRRDRGSNTEAFF. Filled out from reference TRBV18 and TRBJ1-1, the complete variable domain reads NAGVMQNPRHLVRRRGQEARLRCSPMKGHSHVYWYRQLPEEGLKFMVYLQKENIIDESGMPKERFSAEFPKEGPSILRIQQVVRGDSAAYFCASSRRDRGSNTEAFFGQGTRLTVV.

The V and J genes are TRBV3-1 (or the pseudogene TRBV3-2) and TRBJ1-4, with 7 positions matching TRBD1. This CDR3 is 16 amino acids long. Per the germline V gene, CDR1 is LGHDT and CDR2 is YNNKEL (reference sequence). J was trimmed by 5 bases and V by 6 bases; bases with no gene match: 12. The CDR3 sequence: CASSEYWTGTNEKLFF. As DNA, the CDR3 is TGTGCCAGCAGTGAATACTGGACAGGTACGAATGAAAAACTGTTTTTT.

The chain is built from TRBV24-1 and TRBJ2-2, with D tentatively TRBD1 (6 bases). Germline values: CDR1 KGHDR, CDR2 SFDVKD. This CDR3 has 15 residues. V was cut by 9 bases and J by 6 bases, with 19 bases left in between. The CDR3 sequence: CATGRGGTSAGELFF. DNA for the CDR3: TGTGCCACCGGGAGAGGGGGTACCTCGGCCGGGGAGCTGTTTTTT.

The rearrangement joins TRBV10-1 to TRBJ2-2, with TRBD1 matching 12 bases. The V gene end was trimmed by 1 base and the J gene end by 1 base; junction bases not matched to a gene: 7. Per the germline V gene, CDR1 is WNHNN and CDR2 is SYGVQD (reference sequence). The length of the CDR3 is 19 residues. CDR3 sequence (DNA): TGCGCCAGCAGTGAGTTAGCCCGGGACAGGGGGCGGAACACCGGGGAGCTGTTTTTT. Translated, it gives CASSELARDRGRNTGELFF.

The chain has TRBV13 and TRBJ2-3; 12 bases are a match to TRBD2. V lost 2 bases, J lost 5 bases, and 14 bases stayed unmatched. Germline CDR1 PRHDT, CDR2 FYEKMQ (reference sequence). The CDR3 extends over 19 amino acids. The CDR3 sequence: CASSLLAGGLEGLRDTQYF. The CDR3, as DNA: TGTGCCAGCAGCTTACTAGCGGGGGGGCTGGAGGGTTTAAGAGATACGCAGTATTTT.

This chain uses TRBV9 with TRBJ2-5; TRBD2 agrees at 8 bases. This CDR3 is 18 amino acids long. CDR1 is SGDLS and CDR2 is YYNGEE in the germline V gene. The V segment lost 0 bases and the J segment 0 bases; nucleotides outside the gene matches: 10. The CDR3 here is CASSVGRTGGMYQETQYF. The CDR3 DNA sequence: TGTGCCAGCAGCGTAGGCAGGACGGGGGGGATGTACCAAGAGACCCAGTACTTC.

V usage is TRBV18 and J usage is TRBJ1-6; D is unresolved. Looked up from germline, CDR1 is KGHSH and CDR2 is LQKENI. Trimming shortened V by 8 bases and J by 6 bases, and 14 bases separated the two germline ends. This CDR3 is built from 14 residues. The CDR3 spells CASRHGQSNSPLHF. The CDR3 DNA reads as TGTGCCAGCCGGCATGGTCAGAGTAATTCACCCCTCCACTTT.